The source of this TCR beta chain is a study of shared clonotypes between healthy human individuals. Study-wide background: Three plates each covered CD4 naive and memory; CD8 naive two, CD8 memory one.

Data came from immunoSEQ multiplex PCR; TCRdb stores just in-frame clones and leaves some out. The table lists about 2.4 million clones, roughly 93% of them singletons, with more than 0.35% in the top ten. This CDR3 spans 14 amino acids. The ends lost 5 bases at V and 4 bases at J; junction bases unmatched: 7. In germline, CDR1 is MDHEN, CDR2 SYDVKM. Sample: naive CD4+ T cells from PBMCs. Subset meaning: CD45RA+ positively selected. The genes are TRBV28 and TRBJ1-2, with 7 nucleotides matching TRBD1. This clonotype was sampled from a young man in good health. Some clones in this sample may be carry-over from other donors' samples. CDR3 amino acids: CASSTTGVGYGYTF. CDR3 nucleotides: TGTGCCAGCAGTACTACAGGGGTAGGCTATGGCTACACCTTC.